This T cell receptor (beta chain) was profiled in a study of blood T cell repertoires in COVID-19. Across the study: Material from acute and convalescent COVID-19 was sourced from the United States, Italy and Spain.

J was trimmed by 5 bases and V by 3 bases; bases with no gene match: 11. The CDR3 totals 16 residues. CDR1 is SGHRS and CDR2 is YFSETQ in the germline V gene. Sequenced by immunoSEQ multiplex PCR; TCRdb stores in-frame clones only, minus some. The table shows some 290,000 clones, with around 92% occurring only once. The sequenced sample was peripheral blood. The clonotype originates from a woman aged 25 to 39 with COVID-19, enrolled during active disease. This chain joins TRBV5-1 and TRBJ2-1; TRBD2 aligns across 7 bases. DNA of the CDR3: TGCGCCAGCAGCTACATTGGAGCGGGGAAAAACAATGAGCAGTTCTTC. Translated, it gives CASSYIGAGKNNEQFF.